The 23 T cell receptor beta chains given below trace back to one sample, sequenced in a study of a mutant IDH1 vaccine in newly diagnosed glioma. The time point denotes: week 5, during vaccination. One vaccine dose held 300 ug of mutant IDH1 20-mer peptide and came with topical imiquimod. The antigens of these receptors remain unknown. The protocol was immunoSEQ multiplex PCR, while the TCRdb copy is restricted to in-frame clones and leaves out a portion. Of about 75,000 clones listed, 90% to 95% are singletons. The source material was PBMCs, sampled from a glioma patient whose treatment included an IDH1 peptide vaccine. These receptors all come from a woman in her fifties or sixties with glioma.

V is TRBV7-2 and J is TRBJ2-1, with 10 positions matching TRBD2. V was pared by 5 bases and J by 7 bases, with 17 bases of the junction left unmatched. Per the germline V gene, CDR1 is SGHTA and CDR2 is FQGNSA. The CDR3 is 18 residues long. CDR3 protein: CASSLLPPWASGRNEQFF. CDR3 in DNA: TGTGCCAGCAGCCTCCTTCCCCCGTGGGCTAGCGGGAGAAATGAGCAGTTCTTC. Using reference TRBV7-2 and TRBJ2-1 for the parts outside the CDR3, the full variable domain is GAGVSQSPSNKVTEKGKDVELRCDPISGHTALYWYRQSLGQGLEFLIYFQGNSAPDKSGLPSDRFSAERTGGSVSTLTIQRTQQEDSAVYLCASSLLPPWASGRNEQFFGPGTRLTVL.

This clone has more than one count but fewer than ten. This chain joins TRBV29-1 and TRBJ2-1; 10 positions match TRBD1. The CDR3 runs to 13 residues. Germline values: CDR1 SQVTM, CDR2 ANQGSEA. With V trimmed by 7 bases and J by 7 bases, 7 bases remained unmatched. The chain's CDR3 is CSGWDRGVNEQFF. The CDR3 coding sequence is TGCAGCGGATGGGACAGGGGAGTAAATGAGCAGTTCTTC.

This rearrangement joins TRBV10-1 to TRBJ2-4, with unresolved D. Trimming cost V 5 bases and J 0 bases, with 11 bases left between them. Germline V CDR1 and CDR2: WNHNN, SYGVQD (reference sequence). The CDR3 extends over 15 amino acids. The CDR3 DNA sequence: TGCGCCAGCAGTCCCTCCCATATAGCCAAAAACATTCAGTACTTC. It codes for CASSPSHIAKNIQYF.

This clone was counted a single time. This chain links TRBV29-1 with TRBJ1-4; a weak D match, TRBD1 (5 bases). This CDR3 region has 13 residues. Germline CDR1 reads SQVTM; CDR2 reads ANQGSEA. Deletions cut 4 bases from V and 3 bases from J, with 9 bases between. The CDR3 here is CSVAEQANEKLFF. CDR3 sequence (DNA): TGCAGCGTTGCAGAACAGGCTAATGAAAAACTGTTTTTT. The full variable domain, rest sourced from reference TRBV29-1 and TRBJ1-4, is SAVISQKPSRDICQRGTSLTIQCQVDSQVTMMFWYRQQPGQSLTLIATANQGSEATYESGFVIDKFPISRPNLTFSTLTVSNMSPEDSSIYLCSVAEQANEKLFFGSGTQLSVL.

The chain carries TRBV7-3 and TRBJ2-3, with 8 bases lining up with TRBD1. CDR3 length: 19 amino acids. Germline assignment: CDR1 SGHTA and CDR2 FQGTGA. V gave up 0 bases and J gave up 0 bases; unmatched junction bases: 11. DNA of the CDR3: TGTGCCAGCAGCTTAACGGGCCAGGGGGCACCAACTAGCACAGATACGCAGTATTTT. Its protein product is CASSLTGQGAPTSTDTQYF.

J is TRBJ2-1 and V is TRBV5-6; the D is unclear. Germline-derived CDR1 and CDR2 are SGHDT and YYEEEE. The CDR3 totals 13 residues. The V end lost 6 bases, the J end lost 2 bases, and 9 bases lay between the germline ends. In nucleotides, the CDR3 is TGTGCCAGCACCCAAGGAACCTACAATGAGCAGTTCTTC. Encoded protein: CASTQGTYNEQFF.

The chain links TRBV5-4 to TRBJ1-1; D is undetermined. CDR3 length equals 14 residues. V lost 1 base and J 1 base, leaving 8 bases between the germline ends. Germline V gene data show CDR1 as SGHNT and CDR2 as YYREEE (reference sequence). CDR3 DNA sequence: TGTGCCAGCAGCTTGAGGCAGGCGAACACTGAAGCTTTCTTT. It is translated as CASSLRQANTEAFF.

This rearrangement joins TRBV5-1 to TRBJ2-3; tentatively, D is TRBD1 or TRBD2 (5 bases each). Germline CDR1 reads SGHRS; CDR2 reads YFSETQ. V dropped 4 bases and J dropped 1 base, with 7 bases sitting between them. The CDR3 has 13 residues. DNA for the CDR3: TGCGCCAGCAGCGTGGGGGGCACAGATACGCAGTATTTT. It is translated as CASSVGGTDTQYF.

The genes are TRBV11-2 and TRBJ2-1; TRBD2 aligns across 8 bases. This CDR3 is built from 17 residues. V shed 0 bases, J shed 4 bases, and the junction held 8 bases outside the gene matches. In germline, CDR1 is SGHAT, CDR2 FQNNGV. CDR3 bases: TGTGCCAGCAGCTTAGATAGACTAGCGTTCGGTTACAATGAGCAGTTCTTC. It is translated as CASSLDRLAFGYNEQFF.

The gene calls are TRBV7-6 and TRBJ2-5, with 11 bases identical to TRBD2. The end of the DNA is better explained by TRBJ2-7, so the J call may be wrong. In germline, CDR1 is SGHVS, CDR2 FNYEAQ. CDR3 length: 14 residues. This chain's CDR3 is CASSLSGRAREQYF. The CDR3 nucleotides are TGTGCCAGCAGCCTTAGCGGGAGGGCTCGCGAGCAGTACTTC.

The chain recombines TRBV2 with TRBJ2-7; D gene unclear. The CDR3 has 11 residues. CDR1 is SNHLY and CDR2 is FYNNEI in the germline V gene. Trimming left V 3 bases short and J 6 bases short, with 6 bases between. CDR3 loop: CASSEAFEQYF. As DNA, the CDR3 is TGTGCCAGCAGTGAGGCTTTCGAGCAGTACTTC.

This rearrangement joins TRBV29-1 to TRBJ1-1; 10 nucleotides match TRBD1. The ends lost 5 bases at V and 6 bases at J; junction bases unmatched: 9. The CDR3 has 14 residues. CDR1 is SQVTM and CDR2 is ANQGSEA in the germline V gene. CDR3 region: CSVKSGTGESEAFF. The CDR3 bases are TGCAGCGTTAAGAGTGGGACAGGGGAGTCTGAAGCTTTCTTT. Together with reference TRBV29-1 and TRBJ1-1, the CDR3 gives the full variable domain: SAVISQKPSRDICQRGTSLTIQCQVDSQVTMMFWYRQQPGQSLTLIATANQGSEATYESGFVIDKFPISRPNLTFSTLTVSNMSPEDSSIYLCSVKSGTGESEAFFGQGTRLTVV.

The chain has TRBV11-1 and TRBJ2-7, with TRBD1 identical over 9 bases. This CDR3 is 15 amino acids long. J lost 2 bases, V lost 2 bases, and 4 bases had no gene match. CDR1 is SGHAT and CDR2 is FQDESV in the germline V gene (reference sequence). Here the CDR3 DNA reads TGTGCCAGCAGCTTATGGGACAGGGCCCCCTACGAGCAGTACTTC. Translation: CASSLWDRAPYEQYF. The whole variable domain, filled in from reference TRBV11-1 and TRBJ2-7, reads EAEVAQSPRYKITEKSQAVAFWCDPISGHATLYWYRQILGQGPELLVQFQDESVVDDSQLPKDRFSAERLKGVDSTLKIQPAELGDSAMYLCASSLWDRAPYEQYFGPGTRLTVT.

The chain combines TRBV29-1 with TRBJ2-1; 7 positions agree with TRBD2. The CDR3 runs 15 residues. From germline, CDR1 is SQVTM and CDR2 ANQGSEA. Written as DNA, the CDR3 is TGCAGTCAAGTGGCGGGAGCGGGGTCCTACAATGAGCAGTTCTTC. Protein: CSQVAGAGSYNEQFF.

The rearrangement joins TRBV10-2 to TRBJ2-5, with a tentative D call TRBD2 (6 bases). Germline CDR1 WSHSY, CDR2 SAAADI. Trimming left V 7 bases short and J 3 bases short, with 15 bases between. CDR3 length equals 14 residues. The CDR3 protein is CASNMVGTEETQYF. In DNA form, the CDR3 reads TGCGCCAGCAATATGGTGGGGACTGAAGAGACCCAGTACTTC.

The chain uses TRBV28 and TRBJ2-2; the match to TRBD1 covers 9 bases. The CDR3 has 16 residues. The J segment lost 4 bases and the V segment lost 2 bases, leaving 5 bases of the junction unmatched. CDR1 is MDHEN, CDR2 SYDVKM, per germline. CDR3: CASSLATGGGTGELFF. The CDR3 nucleotides are TGTGCCAGCAGTTTAGCCACAGGGGGCGGCACCGGGGAGCTGTTTTTT.

The chain links TRBV7-9 to TRBJ2-3; no clear D. Per germline, CDR1 SEHNR and CDR2 FQNEAQ (reference sequence). Trimming pared 1 base from V and 7 bases from J, leaving 0 bases between. This CDR3 contains 10 residues. In DNA, the CDR3 is TGTGCCAGCAGCTTAGATACGCAGTATTTT. It codes for CASSLDTQYF.

The chain is built from TRBV11-2 and TRBJ2-5; 9 nucleotides agree with TRBD1. The germline CDR1 and CDR2 sequences are SGHAT and FQNNGV. The CDR3 consists of 17 residues. After removal of 1 base from V and 2 bases from J, the junction contained 8 bases not matched to a gene. The CDR3 sequence is CASSLGLNRGRQETQYF. The CDR3 nucleotides are TGTGCCAGCAGCTTAGGACTAAACAGGGGGCGGCAAGAGACCCAGTACTTC.

The V call is TRBV4-2, the J call TRBJ2-1, with D tentatively TRBD2 (6 bases). The CDR3 has 16 residues. V was trimmed by 2 bases and J by 0 bases, leaving 11 bases between them. Germline loops: CDR1 LGHNA, CDR2 YNFKEQ. The CDR3 loop is CASSQPGLRSYNEQFF. DNA of the CDR3: TGTGCCAGCAGCCAACCGGGACTCCGCTCCTACAATGAGCAGTTCTTC.

The chain employs TRBV29-1 and TRBJ2-7, with D perhaps being TRBD1 or TRBD2 (5 bases each). Trimming shortened V by 0 bases and J by 4 bases, and 25 bases separated the two germline ends. The CDR3 length is 18 residues. In germline, CDR1 is SQVTM, CDR2 ANQGSEA. The DNA of the CDR3 is TGCAGCGTTGAAGACCAGGGTGGGGGTGTATCCGATCCTTACGAGCAGTACTTC. It encodes CSVEDQGGGVSDPYEQYF.

The rearrangement joins TRBV5-1 to TRBJ2-1, with 12 bases aligning to TRBD1. The CDR3 totals 18 residues. Trimming took 1 base from V and 8 from J; bases not matched to a gene: 13. Germline V gives CDR1 SGHRS, CDR2 YFSETQ. CDR3 loop: CASSLRAPFGTGGDEQFF. CDR3 bases: TGCGCCAGCAGCTTGAGGGCGCCATTCGGGACAGGGGGCGATGAGCAGTTCTTC.

The chain carries TRBV5-1 and TRBJ1-4, with D unresolved. Germline values: CDR1 SGHRS, CDR2 YFSETQ. The CDR3 runs to 15 residues. V was cut by 4 bases and J by 0 bases, with 10 bases left in between. CDR3 amino acids: CASSVQKATNEKLFF. The CDR3 DNA reads TGCGCCAGCAGCGTACAGAAAGCAACTAATGAAAAACTGTTTTTT. Filled out from reference TRBV5-1 and TRBJ1-4, the complete variable domain reads KAGVTQTPRYLIKTRGQQVTLSCSPISGHRSVSWYQQTPGQGLQFLFEYFSETQRNKGNFPGRFSGRQFSNSRSEMNVSTLELGDSALYLCASSVQKATNEKLFFGSGTQLSVL.

The CDR3 region is CASSQNPHLVYEHGEQFF. CDR3 DNA: TGTGCCAGCAGTCAAAACCCCCATCTAGTATACGAACACGGTGAGCAGTTCTTC. V is TRBV27 and J is TRBJ2-1, with unresolved D. V dropped 5 bases and J dropped 9 bases, with 29 bases sitting between them. Germline CDR1 and CDR2: MNHEY and SMNVEV (reference sequence). The CDR3 consists of 18 residues.